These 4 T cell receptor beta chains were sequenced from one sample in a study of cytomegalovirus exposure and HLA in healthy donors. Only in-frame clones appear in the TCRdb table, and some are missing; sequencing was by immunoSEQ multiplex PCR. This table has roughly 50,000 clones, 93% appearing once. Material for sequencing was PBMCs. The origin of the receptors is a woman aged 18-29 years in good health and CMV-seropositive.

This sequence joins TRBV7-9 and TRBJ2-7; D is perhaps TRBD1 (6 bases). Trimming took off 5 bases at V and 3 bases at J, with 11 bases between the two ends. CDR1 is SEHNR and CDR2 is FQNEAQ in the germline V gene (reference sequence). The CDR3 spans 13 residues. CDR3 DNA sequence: TGTGCCAGCAGCCACCGACAGGACTACGAGCAGTACTTC. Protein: CASSHRQDYEQYF.

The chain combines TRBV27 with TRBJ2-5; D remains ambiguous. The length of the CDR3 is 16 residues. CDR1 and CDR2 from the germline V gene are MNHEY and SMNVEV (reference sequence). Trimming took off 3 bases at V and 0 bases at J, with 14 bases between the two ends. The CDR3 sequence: CASSFFNSKHQETQYF. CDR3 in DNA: TGTGCCAGCAGTTTTTTTAACAGCAAGCACCAAGAGACCCAGTACTTC.

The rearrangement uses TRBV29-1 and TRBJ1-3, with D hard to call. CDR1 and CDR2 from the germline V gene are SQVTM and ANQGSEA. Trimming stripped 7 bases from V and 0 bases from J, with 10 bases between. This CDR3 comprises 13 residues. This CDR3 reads CSGAVSSGNTIYF. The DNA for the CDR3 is TGCAGCGGGGCCGTCAGCTCTGGAAACACCATATATTTT.

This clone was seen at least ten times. CDR3 region: CASSRQGQNTGELFF. Here the CDR3 DNA reads TGTGCCAGTAGCAGACAGGGGCAGAACACCGGGGAGCTGTTTTTT. This chain joins TRBV19 and TRBJ2-2; 8 bases match TRBD1. The CDR3 is 15 residues long. V gave up 6 bases and J gave up 1 base; unmatched junction bases: 4. The germline gives CDR1 LNHDA, CDR2 SQIVND (reference sequence).